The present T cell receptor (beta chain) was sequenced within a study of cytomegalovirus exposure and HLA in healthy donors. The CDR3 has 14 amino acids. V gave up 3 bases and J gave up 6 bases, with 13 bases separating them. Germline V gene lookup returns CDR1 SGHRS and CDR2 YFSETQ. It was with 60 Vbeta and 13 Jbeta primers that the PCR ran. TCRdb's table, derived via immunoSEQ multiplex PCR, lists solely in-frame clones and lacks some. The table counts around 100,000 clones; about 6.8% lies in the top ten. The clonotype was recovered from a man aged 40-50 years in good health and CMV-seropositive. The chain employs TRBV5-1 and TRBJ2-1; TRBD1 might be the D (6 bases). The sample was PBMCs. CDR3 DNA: TGCGCCAGCAGCTCGGACAGCCTCGCCAATGAGCAGTTCTTC. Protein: CASSSDSLANEQFF.